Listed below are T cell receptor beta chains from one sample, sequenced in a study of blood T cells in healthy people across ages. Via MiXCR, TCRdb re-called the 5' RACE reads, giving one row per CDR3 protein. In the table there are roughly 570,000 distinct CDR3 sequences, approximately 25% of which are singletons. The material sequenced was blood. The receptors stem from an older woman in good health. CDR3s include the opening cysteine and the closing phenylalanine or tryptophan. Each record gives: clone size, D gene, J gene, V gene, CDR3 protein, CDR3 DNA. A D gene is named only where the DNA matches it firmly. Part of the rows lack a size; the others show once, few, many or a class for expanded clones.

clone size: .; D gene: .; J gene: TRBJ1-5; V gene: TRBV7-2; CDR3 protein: CASSSTQGTQPQHF; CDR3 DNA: TGTGCCAGCAGCTCAACCCAGGGGACGCAGCCCCAGCATTTT
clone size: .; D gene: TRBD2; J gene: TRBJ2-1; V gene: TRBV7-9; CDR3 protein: CASSLLAGEGGQFF; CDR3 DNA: TGTGCCAGCAGCTTACTAGCGGGGGAGGGAGGGCAGTTCTTC
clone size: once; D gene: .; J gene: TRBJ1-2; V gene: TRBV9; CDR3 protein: CASSATVDSSYGYTF; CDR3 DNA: TGTGCCAGCAGCGCCACAGTGGACAGCTCCTATGGCTACACCTTC
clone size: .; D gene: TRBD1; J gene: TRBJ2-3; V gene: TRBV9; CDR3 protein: CASSVDRGPTDTQYF; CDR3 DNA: TGTGCCAGCAGCGTAGACAGGGGGCCCACAGATACGCAGTATTTT
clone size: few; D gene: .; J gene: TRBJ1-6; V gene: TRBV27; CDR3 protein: CASSFRGAVNSPLHF; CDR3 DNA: TGTGCCAGCAGTTTTCGGGGCGCGGTAAATTCACCCCTCCACTTT
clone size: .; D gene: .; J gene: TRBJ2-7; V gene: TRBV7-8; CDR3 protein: CASSLQYVYEQYF; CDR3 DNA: TGTGCCAGCAGCTTACAATACGTCTACGAGCAGTACTTC
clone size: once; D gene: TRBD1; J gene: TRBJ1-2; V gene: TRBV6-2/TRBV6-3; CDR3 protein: CASSYVGTAYGYTF; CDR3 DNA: TGTGCCAGCAGTTACGTTGGGACAGCCTATGGCTACACCTTC
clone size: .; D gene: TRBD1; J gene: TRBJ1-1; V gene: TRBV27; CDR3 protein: CASSKGQGDTEAFF; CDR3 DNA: TGTGCTAGCAGTAAGGGACAGGGTGATACTGAAGCTTTCTTT
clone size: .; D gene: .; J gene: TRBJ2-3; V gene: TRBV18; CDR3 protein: CASSPRRHSGRPTDTQYF; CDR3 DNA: TGTGCCAGCTCACCACGAAGGCACTCAGGGCGACCGACAGATACGCAGTATTTT
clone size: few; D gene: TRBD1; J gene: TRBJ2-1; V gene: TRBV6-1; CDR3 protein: CASRPAGTGSWNEQFF; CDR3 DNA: TGTGCCAGCAGACCCGCGGGGACAGGGAGCTGGAATGAGCAGTTCTTC
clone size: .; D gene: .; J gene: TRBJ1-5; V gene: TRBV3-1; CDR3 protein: CASSQARNQPQHF; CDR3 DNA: TGTGCCAGCAGCCAAGCCCGGAATCAGCCCCAGCATTTT
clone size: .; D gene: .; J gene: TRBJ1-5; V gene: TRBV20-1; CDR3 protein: CSARARGGQPQHF; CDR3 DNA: TGCAGTGCTAGGGCACGAGGGGGTCAGCCCCAGCATTTT
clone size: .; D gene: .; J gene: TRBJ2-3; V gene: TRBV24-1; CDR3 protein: CATSDPAEQGRSTDTQYF; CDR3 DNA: TGTGCCACCAGTGATCCCGCGGAACAGGGACGGAGCACAGATACGCAGTATTTT
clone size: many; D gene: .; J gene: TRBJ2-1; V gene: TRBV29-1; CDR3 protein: CSVGYSNGGQFF; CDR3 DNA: TGCAGCGTCGGGTACTCCAACGGGGGGCAGTTCTTC
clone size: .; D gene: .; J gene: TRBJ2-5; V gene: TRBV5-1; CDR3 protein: CASSLAPLGGAEETQYF; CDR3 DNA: TGCGCCAGCAGCTTGGCCCCTCTAGGGGGGGCCGAGGAGACCCAGTACTTC
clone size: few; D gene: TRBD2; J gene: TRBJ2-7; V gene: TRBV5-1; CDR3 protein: CASSLGLAVTYEQYF; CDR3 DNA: TGCGCCAGCAGCTTGGGACTAGCGGTGACCTACGAGCAGTACTTC
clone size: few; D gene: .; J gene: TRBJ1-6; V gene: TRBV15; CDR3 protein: CATSRDPKGGSPLHF; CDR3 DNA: TGTGCCACCAGCAGAGATCCGAAGGGAGGTTCACCCCTCCACTTT
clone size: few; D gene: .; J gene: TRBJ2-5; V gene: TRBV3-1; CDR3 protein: CASSSSGLRAQYF; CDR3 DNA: TGTGCCAGCAGCTCTTCGGGACTCCGCGCCCAGTACTTC
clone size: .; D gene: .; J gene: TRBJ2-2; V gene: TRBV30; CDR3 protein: CAWETGNTGELFF; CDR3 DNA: TGTGCCTGGGAGACAGGGAACACCGGGGAGCTGTTTTTT
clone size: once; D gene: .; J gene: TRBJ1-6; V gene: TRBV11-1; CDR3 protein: CASSLELGTPLHF; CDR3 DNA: TGTGCCAGCAGCTTAGAATTGGGGACACCCCTCCACTTT
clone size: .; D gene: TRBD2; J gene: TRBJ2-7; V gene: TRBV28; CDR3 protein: CASLGGANGEQYF; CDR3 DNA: TGTGCCAGCCTCGGGGGGGCCAACGGGGAGCAGTACTTC
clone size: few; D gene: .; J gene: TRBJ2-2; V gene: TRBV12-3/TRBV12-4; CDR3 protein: CASRAGQNTGELFF; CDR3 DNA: TGTGCCAGCAGGGCGGGACAGAACACCGGGGAGCTGTTTTTT
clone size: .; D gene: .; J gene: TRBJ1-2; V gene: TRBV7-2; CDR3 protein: CASSPLTLARGGYTF; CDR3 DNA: TGTGCCAGCAGCCCCCTAACGCTGGCCCGAGGGGGCTACACCTTC
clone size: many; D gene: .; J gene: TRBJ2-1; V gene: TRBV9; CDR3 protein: CASSSGGLNEQFF; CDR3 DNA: TGTGCCAGCTCTAGTGGGGGTCTCAATGAGCAGTTCTTC
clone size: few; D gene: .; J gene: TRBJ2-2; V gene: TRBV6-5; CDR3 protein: CASRSDLGSTGELFF; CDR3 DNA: TGTGCCAGCAGGTCTGATCTAGGGAGCACCGGGGAGCTGTTTTTT
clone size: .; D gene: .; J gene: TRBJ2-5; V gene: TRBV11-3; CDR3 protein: CASSVRRLRPLETQYF; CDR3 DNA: TGTGCCAGCAGCGTACGCCGTCTTCGACCCCTGGAGACCCAGTACTTC
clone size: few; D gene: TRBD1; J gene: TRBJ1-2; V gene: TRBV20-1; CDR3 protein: CSARGGTGSHYGYTF; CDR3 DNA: TGCAGTGCTAGGGGCGGGACAGGGAGCCACTATGGCTACACCTTC
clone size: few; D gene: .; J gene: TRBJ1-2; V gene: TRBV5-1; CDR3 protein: CASQDRPPLGNYGYTF; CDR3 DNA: TGCGCCAGTCAGGACAGACCTCCCCTCGGTAACTATGGCTACACCTTC
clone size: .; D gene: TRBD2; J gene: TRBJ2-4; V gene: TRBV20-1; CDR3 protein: CSARLAGNNIQYF; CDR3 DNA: TGCAGTGCTCGACTAGCGGGAAATAACATTCAGTACTTC
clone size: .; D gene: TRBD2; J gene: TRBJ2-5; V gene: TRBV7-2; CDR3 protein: CASIQSLAGDEETQYF; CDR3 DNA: TGTGCCAGCATCCAGTCTCTAGCGGGTGATGAAGAGACCCAGTACTTC
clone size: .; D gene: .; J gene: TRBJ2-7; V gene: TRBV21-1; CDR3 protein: CASSKGEDEQYF; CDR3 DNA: TGTGCCAGCAGCAAAGGGGAAGATGAGCAGTACTTC
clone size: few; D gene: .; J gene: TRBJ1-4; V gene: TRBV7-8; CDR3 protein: CASSSTSLGGGEKLFF; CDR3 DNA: TGTGCCAGCAGCTCCACCTCACTGGGCGGAGGTGAAAAACTGTTTTTT
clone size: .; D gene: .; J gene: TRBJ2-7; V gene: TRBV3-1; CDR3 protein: CASSQGPGRRTRGSEQYF; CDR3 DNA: TGTGCCAGCAGCCAAGGTCCCGGTAGGAGGACCCGGGGGAGCGAGCAGTACTTC
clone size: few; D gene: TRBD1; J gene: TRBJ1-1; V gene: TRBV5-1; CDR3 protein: CASMRQGVRGTEAFF; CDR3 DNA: TGCGCCAGCATGCGACAGGGTGTTCGTGGGACTGAAGCTTTCTTT
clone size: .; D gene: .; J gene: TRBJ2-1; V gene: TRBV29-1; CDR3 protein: CSVWTFNEQFF; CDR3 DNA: TGCAGCGTGTGGACTTTCAATGAGCAGTTCTTC
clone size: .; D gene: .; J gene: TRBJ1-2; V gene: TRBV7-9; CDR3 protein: CASSLLPGDDYGYTF; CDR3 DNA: TGTGCCAGCAGCTTATTACCAGGGGACGACTATGGCTACACCTTC
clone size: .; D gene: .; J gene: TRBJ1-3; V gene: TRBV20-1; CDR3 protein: CSAEVDSGNTIYF; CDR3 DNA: TGCAGTGCCGAGGTTGACTCTGGAAACACCATATATTTT
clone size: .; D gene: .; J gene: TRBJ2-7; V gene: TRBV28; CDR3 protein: CASSYSDREQYF; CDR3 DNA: TGTGCCAGCAGTTACAGCGACCGCGAGCAGTACTTC
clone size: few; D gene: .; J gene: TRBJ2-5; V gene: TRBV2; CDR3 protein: CASSGTTGQETQYF; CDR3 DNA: TGTGCCAGCAGTGGTACGACAGGTCAAGAGACCCAGTACTTC
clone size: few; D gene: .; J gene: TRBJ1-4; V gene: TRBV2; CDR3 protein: CASRTEATNEKLFF; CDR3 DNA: TGTGCCAGCAGAACGGAGGCAACTAATGAAAAACTGTTTTTT
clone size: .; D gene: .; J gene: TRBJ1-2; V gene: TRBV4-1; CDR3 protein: CASSQKTGPFNYGYTF; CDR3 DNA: TGCGCCAGCAGCCAGAAGACCGGACCCTTTAACTATGGCTACACCTTC
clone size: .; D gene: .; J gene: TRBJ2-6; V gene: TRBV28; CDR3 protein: CASSSANVLTF; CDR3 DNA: TGTGCCAGCAGTTCTGCCAACGTCCTGACTTTC
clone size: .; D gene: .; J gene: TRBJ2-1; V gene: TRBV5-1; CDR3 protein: CASSLSARHNEQFF; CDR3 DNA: TGCGCCAGCAGCTTGAGCGCCAGACACAATGAGCAGTTCTTC
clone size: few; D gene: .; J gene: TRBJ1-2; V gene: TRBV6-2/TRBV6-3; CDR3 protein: CASSYSPLRAYGYTF; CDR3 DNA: TGTGCCAGCAGTTACTCCCCTCTGCGGGCCTATGGCTACACCTTC
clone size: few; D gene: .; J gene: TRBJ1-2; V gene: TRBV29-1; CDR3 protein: CSVQTHGGRVDYGYTF; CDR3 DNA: TGCAGCGTTCAAACACACGGGGGGCGCGTCGACTATGGCTACACCTTC
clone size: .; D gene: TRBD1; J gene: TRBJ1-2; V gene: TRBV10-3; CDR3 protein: CAISESTGTGGFLYGYTF; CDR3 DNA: TGTGCCATCAGTGAGTCGACGGGGACAGGGGGCTTTCTCTATGGCTACACCTTC
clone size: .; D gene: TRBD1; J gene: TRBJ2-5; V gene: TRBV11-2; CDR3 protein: CASSLDRDREQYF; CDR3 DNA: TGTGCCAGCAGCTTAGATCGGGACAGGGAGCAGTACTTC
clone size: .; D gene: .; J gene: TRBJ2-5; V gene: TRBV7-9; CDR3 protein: CASSLARTGEETQYF; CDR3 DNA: TGTGCCAGCAGCTTAGCCCGAACGGGCGAGGAGACCCAGTACTTC
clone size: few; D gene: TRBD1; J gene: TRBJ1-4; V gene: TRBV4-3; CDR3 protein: CASSPQGGESEKLFF; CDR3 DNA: TGCGCCAGCAGCCCTCAGGGGGGTGAGAGTGAAAAACTGTTTTTT
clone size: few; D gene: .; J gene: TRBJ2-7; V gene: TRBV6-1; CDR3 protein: CASSGRLKYEQYF; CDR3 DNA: TGTGCCAGCAGTGGACGTTTAAAGTACGAGCAGTACTTC
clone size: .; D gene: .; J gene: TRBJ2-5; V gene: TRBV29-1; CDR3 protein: CSVEVGGAETQYF; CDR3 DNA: TGCAGCGTTGAAGTGGGGGGCGCAGAGACCCAGTACTTC
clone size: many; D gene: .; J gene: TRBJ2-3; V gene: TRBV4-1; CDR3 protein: CASREWEGTNTQYF; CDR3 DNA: TGCGCCAGCCGGGAGTGGGAAGGAACTAATACGCAGTATTTT
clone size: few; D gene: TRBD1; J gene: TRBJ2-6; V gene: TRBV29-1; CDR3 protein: CSARTGYNSGANVLTF; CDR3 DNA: TGCAGCGCCAGGACAGGCTATAACTCTGGGGCCAACGTCCTGACTTTC
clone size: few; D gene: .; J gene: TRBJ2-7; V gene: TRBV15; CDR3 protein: CATSRGGREQYF; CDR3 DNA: TGTGCCACCAGCAGAGGAGGGCGCGAGCAGTACTTC